This entry lists 22 T cell receptor beta chains sequenced from one sample in a study of post-analysis software for immune sequencing data. Study-level findings and limits: Roughly 5 TRBV segments, TRBV5-6, TRBV5-1 and TRBV20-1 among them, were found more frequent in patients than controls.

The authors incorporated unique molecular identifiers into the TCR beta cDNA libraries. TCRdb used MiXCR to reprocess the PCR reads, holding one entry per CDR3 protein. The profile shows some 240,000 distinct CDR3 sequences, less than 40% of them singletons. These receptors are not linked to any known antigen. Sequencing was carried out using blood. Receptor source: a girl aged 10 to 17 with multiple sclerosis.

Details on this clonotype: A much bigger clone sits one base away, suggesting this may be a read error. This chain joins TRBV6-6 and TRBJ2-3, with TRBD2 matching over 11 bases. Germline CDR1 reads MNHNY; CDR2 reads SVGAGI (reference sequence). This CDR3 has 17 residues. CDR3 bases: TGTACCAGCAGTTCCGGAATAGCGGGGGGGCCTAAAGATACGCAGTATTTT. This codes for CTSSSGIAGGPKDTQYF.

The chain joins TRBV5-1 to TRBJ2-4, with no clear D. This CDR3 has 14 residues. Per germline, CDR1 SGHRS and CDR2 YFSETQ. Trimming took 0 bases from V and 0 from J, leaving 4 bases between them. The CDR3 region has the DNA TGCGCCAGCAGCTTGGACCTAGCCAAAAACATTCAGTACTTC. It yields the protein CASSLDLAKNIQYF. Full variable domain (rest looked up from reference TRBV5-1 and TRBJ2-4): KAGVTQTPRYLIKTRGQQVTLSCSPISGHRSVSWYQQTPGQGLQFLFEYFSETQRNKGNFPGRFSGRQFSNSRSEMNVSTLELGDSALYLCASSLDLAKNIQYFGAGTRLSVL.

Regarding this clonotype: The final CDR3 position lacks the conserved phenylalanine or tryptophan, pointing to a likely read error. The gene calls are TRBV4-2 and TRBJ2-2, with 7 bases fitting TRBD2. This CDR3 comprises 14 residues. The germline CDR1 and CDR2 sequences are LGHNA and YNFKEQ. V dropped 3 bases and J dropped 7; count of bases not matched to a gene: 5. Here the CDR3 reads CASSHPTSVGELFV. In nucleotides, the CDR3 is TGTGCCAGCAGCCATCCCACTAGCGTCGGGGAGCTGTTTGTT.

The genes are TRBV12-3 or TRBV12-4 and TRBJ2-1, with 8 bases identical to TRBD2. The CDR3 runs to 16 residues. The V segment lost 6 bases and the J segment 5 bases; nucleotides outside the gene matches: 12. CDR3 coding DNA: TGTGCCAGCAGATCCTCCGGGGGGGGCTGGAACAATGAGCAGTTCTTC. Protein: CASRSSGGGWNNEQFF.

The chain links TRBV7-6 to TRBJ2-1, with TRBD1 identical over 12 bases. Germline-derived CDR1 and CDR2 are SGHVS and FNYEAQ. This CDR3 is 15 amino acids long. V dropped 5 bases and J dropped 9; count of bases not matched to a gene: 8. CDR3 nucleotides: TGTGCCAGCAGCCACAGGGACAGGGGGCAGGGTGAGCAGTTCTTC. Protein sequence: CASSHRDRGQGEQFF. Variable domain in full (rest from reference TRBV7-6 and TRBJ2-1): GAGVSQSPRYKVTKRGQDVALRCDPISGHVSLYWYRQALGQGPEFLTYFNYEAQQDKSGLPNDRFSAERPEGSISTLTIQRTEQRDSAMYRCASSHRDRGQGEQFFGPGTRLTVL.

This clonotype occurred a few times. The chain couples TRBV7-6 to TRBJ2-1; TRBD1 aligns across 8 bases. V dropped 5 bases and J dropped 5; count of bases not matched to a gene: 8. The V gene's germline CDR1 is SGHVS and CDR2 FNYEAQ. The CDR3 is 15 residues long. CDR3: CASSEEPGQDNEQFF. CDR3 nucleotide sequence: TGTGCCAGCAGCGAAGAACCGGGACAGGACAATGAGCAGTTCTTC.

This clonotype was recorded many times. The chain carries TRBV2 and TRBJ2-1; 16 bases are a match to TRBD2. The CDR3 has 18 amino acids. Trimming at V came to 6 bases and at J to 0 bases, leaving 5 bases not matched to a gene. Looked up from germline, CDR1 is SNHLY and CDR2 is FYNNEI. As DNA, the CDR3 is TGTGCCAGCAGACCCGGGACTAGCGGGGGGGACTCCTACAATGAGCAGTTCTTC. It specifies CASRPGTSGGDSYNEQFF.

In this sample, this clonotype turned up many times. The chain has TRBV7-9 and TRBJ2-3, with 7 bases matching TRBD1. Germline V CDR1 and CDR2: SEHNR, FQNEAQ (reference sequence). The CDR3 runs 16 residues. J was trimmed by 4 bases and V by 4 bases; bases with no gene match: 11. The CDR3, as DNA: TGTGCCAGCAGCTCCCTTCGGCTCCAGGGGGCAGATACGCAGTATTTT. This encodes CASSSLRLQGADTQYF.

The chain recombines TRBV20-1 with TRBJ2-7; D is uncertain. CDR1 DFQATT and CDR2 SNEGSKA come from the germline V gene (reference sequence). The germline V and J ends were trimmed by 0 bases and 3 bases, with 9 bases remaining between them. The CDR3 has 13 amino acids. The DNA for the CDR3 is TGCAGTGCTAGAGATCTGGGCGGCTACGAGCAGTACTTC. Translated, it gives CSARDLGGYEQYF.

This clonotype showed up many times. This rearrangement joins TRBV10-3 to TRBJ2-3, with 9 bases lining up with TRBD2. From germline, CDR1 is ENHRY and CDR2 SYGVKD. This CDR3 has 17 amino acids. The V gene end was trimmed by 3 bases and the J gene end by 5 bases; junction bases not matched to a gene: 12. The CDR3 spells CAISEGRREGREDTQYF. As DNA, the CDR3 is TGTGCCATCAGTGAAGGACGGCGGGAGGGGAGGGAAGATACGCAGTATTTT.

The table lists this clonotype with a count of one. It may be a read error: a sequence one base away is much more abundant. The chain carries TRBV20-1 and TRBJ2-1; 9 positions match TRBD1. The CDR3 runs 15 residues. Germline loops: CDR1 DFQATT, CDR2 SNEGSKA (reference sequence). In DNA form, the CDR3 reads TGCAGTGCTGGAGATACACAGGGGGCTTACAATGAGCAGTTCTTC. Its protein is CSAGDTQGAYNEQFF.

Concerning this clonotype: A much larger clone sits a single nucleotide away, making a read error possible. The V call is TRBV3-1, the J call TRBJ1-1; TRBD1 might be the D (5 bases). Germline CDR1 is LGHDT and CDR2 is YNNKEL (reference sequence). This CDR3 contains 13 residues. CDR3 coding DNA: TGTGCCAGCAACCAAGGGGTAGGCACTGAAGCTTTCTTT. Protein sequence: CASNQGVGTEAFF.

At least ten counts were recorded for this clonotype. This chain joins TRBV18 and TRBJ2-1; perhaps TRBD1 as D (5 bases). The V end lost 2 bases, the J end lost 9 bases, and 8 bases lay between the germline ends. The CDR3 consists of 12 residues. The V gene's germline CDR1 is KGHSH and CDR2 LQKENI. The CDR3 loop is CASSPRGSEQFF. As DNA, the CDR3 is TGTGCCAGCTCACCAAGGGGCAGTGAGCAGTTCTTC.

The genes are TRBV6-2 or TRBV6-3 and TRBJ2-1; TRBD1 aligns across 10 bases. Germline trimming cut 0 bases from V and 8 bases from J; bases unmatched to any gene: 7. Germline assignment: CDR1 MNHEY and CDR2 SVGEGT. CDR3 length equals 16 residues. The CDR3 is CASSYSPGTGDDEQFF. CDR3 nucleotide sequence: TGTGCCAGCAGTTACTCCCCAGGGACAGGGGACGATGAGCAGTTCTTC.

This chain joins TRBV20-1 and TRBJ1-2, with 10 bases lining up with TRBD1. The V and J ends lost 7 bases and 7 bases, in that order; junction bases with no gene match: 6. Germline V lookup: CDR1 DFQATT, CDR2 SNEGSKA (reference sequence). This CDR3 is built from 12 residues. The CDR3 loop reads CSVRQGASGYTF. The CDR3 coding sequence is TGCAGTGTAAGACAGGGGGCGAGTGGCTACACCTTC.

The chain carries TRBV5-1 and TRBJ2-1; D perhaps matches TRBD1 (7 bases). V lost 0 bases and J lost 8, with 12 bases in between. Germline assignment: CDR1 SGHRS and CDR2 YFSETQ. The CDR3 runs 14 residues. For the CDR3, the DNA is TGCGCCAGCAGCTTGGGACAGGGAGGTTATGAGCAGTTCTTC. Its translation: CASSLGQGGYEQFF.

This clonotype was found a few times. This could be a read error, since a much larger clone is one nucleotide away. V is TRBV12-3 or TRBV12-4 and J is TRBJ2-5; 8 bases align to TRBD2. V was clipped by 9 bases and J by 11 bases; unmatched bases: 20. The CDR3 is made up of 15 amino acids. DNA for the CDR3: TGTGCCAGTTCTCCTCTCGGCGGGAGGAGGGGTGAGCAGTACTTC. This sequence encodes CASSPLGGRRGEQYF.

The chain has TRBV12-3 or TRBV12-4 and TRBJ1-1; maybe TRBD1 (5 bases). This CDR3 spans 10 amino acids. Trimming removed 6 bases from V and 8 bases from J, with 7 bases in between. The CDR3 nucleotides read TGTGCCAGCAGGAACAGGGAAGCTTTCTTT. Protein: CASRNREAFF.

Points on this clonotype: One base away lies a much larger clone, so this may be a sequencing read error. This rearrangement joins TRBV12-3 or TRBV12-4 to TRBJ2-3, with D unclear. This CDR3 has 15 amino acids. CDR3 protein: CASSYLIGPTDAQYF. The CDR3 coding sequence is TGTGCCAGCAGTTACCTTATAGGGCCCACAGATGCGCAGTATTTT.

This clonotype was found many times. V is TRBV9 and J is TRBJ2-5, with D perhaps TRBD1 (5 bases). Trimming shortened V by 0 bases and J by 1 base, and 10 bases separated the two germline ends. The CDR3 is 15 residues long. Germline V gene data show CDR1 as SGDLS and CDR2 as YYNGEE. For the CDR3, the DNA is TGTGCCAGCAGCGTAGCTCCCGACAGCCAAGAGACCCAGTACTTC. Its translation: CASSVAPDSQETQYF.

The J gene is TRBJ2-3, the V gene TRBV12-3 or TRBV12-4; D is unclear. V gave up 2 bases and J gave up 2 bases, with 5 bases separating them. This CDR3 contains 13 residues. DNA of the CDR3: TGTGCCAGCAGTTTAAGTACCACAGATACGCAGTATTTT. It translates to CASSLSTTDTQYF.

There are many counts of this clonotype. The CDR3 nucleotides read TGCGCCAGCAGCTTGGGACACGGGGCTACGGTCACTGAAGCTTTCTTT. Translated: CASSLGHGATVTEAFF. The chain carries TRBV5-1 and TRBJ1-1, with TRBD1 as a possible D gene (5 bases). The CDR3 is 16 amino acids. The germline gives CDR1 SGHRS, CDR2 YFSETQ. Trimming took 0 bases from V and 4 from J, leaving 16 bases between them.